This T cell receptor beta chain was identified in a study of blood T cell repertoires in COVID-19. The CDR3 covers 15 residues. Trimming removed 2 bases at V and 2 bases at J, with 10 bases between. Germline CDR1 is SGHTA and CDR2 is FQGTGA. Assay: immunoSEQ multiplex PCR; the TCRdb copy retains only in-frame clones and omits some. The sample yields around 170,000 clones, roughly 86% seen once. This chain links TRBV7-3 with TRBJ2-1, with D possibly being TRBD1 (6 bases). Material for sequencing was peripheral blood. This clonotype was sampled from a man aged 55 to 70 with COVID-19, enrolled during active disease. CDR3 bases: TGTGCCAGCAGCTTATTCAAGGGGGCCTACAATGAGCAGTTCTTC. Residues: CASSLFKGAYNEQFF.